This T cell receptor (beta chain) derives from a study of blood T cell repertoires in COVID-19. Study summary: The cDNA or gDNA used as material had been derived from T cells, B-cell-depleted T cells, or PBMCs.

The age range of participants was about 18 to 100 years, with residence in under 30 US areas. Cohort placement rested on clinical history that participants reported themselves. As handled by the study authors: Scientists estimated how many nucleated cells there were by amplifying reference gene primers. Method: immunoSEQ multiplex PCR; TCRdb's copy keeps in-frame clones and lacks some. The D gene and trimming were derived from the DNA, and the V and J assignments and clone size from that table. The sample yields approximately 150,000 clones, around 84% seen once. Germline values: CDR1 LNHDA, CDR2 SQIVND (reference sequence). The CDR3 spans 12 residues. V gave up 4 bases and J gave up 6 bases, with 7 bases separating them.

The chain combines TRBV19 with TRBJ2-1; no clear D. The clonotype comes from a man aged 40-49 years with acute COVID-19. The sequenced sample was PBMCs or T cells enriched from blood (not recorded which). The CDR3, as DNA: TGTGCCAGTAGTACTCCCCCCAATGAGCAGTTCTTC. This translates into CASSTPPNEQFF.